The 19 T cell receptor beta chains below all came from one sample that was sequenced in a study of blood T cells in healthy people across ages. Alongside a J-beta primer mix, a sample-barcoded 5' primer served in a second PCR lasting about 7 to 12 cycles. Via MiXCR, TCRdb re-called the 5' RACE reads, giving one row per CDR3 protein. The repertoire has 550,000 to 700,000 distinct CDR3 sequences, roughly a quarter of them found once; the top ten carry approximately 18%. Sequencing was carried out using blood. These receptors were taken from a woman in her sixties or seventies in good health.

This clonotype was recorded many times. The chain joins TRBV15 to TRBJ2-5; D gene ambiguous. Trimming stripped 1 base from V and 3 bases from J, with 6 bases between. The germline V gene encodes CDR1 LNHNV and CDR2 YYDKDF (reference sequence). CDR3 length equals 13 residues. The CDR3 DNA sequence: TGTGCCACCAGCAGAGGAGGAGAAGAGACCCAGTACTTC. Its translation: CATSRGGEETQYF.

This clonotype was seen a few times. This chain links TRBV2 with TRBJ2-4, with TRBD1 identical over 7 bases. CDR3 size: 14 residues. V lost 5 bases to trimming and J lost 4 bases; unmatched junction nucleotides: 5. The germline CDR1 and CDR2 sequences are SNHLY and FYNNEI. CDR3 region: CASSHPGQKNIQYF. In DNA, the CDR3 is TGTGCCAGCAGTCATCCGGGACAGAAAAACATTCAGTACTTC. Full variable domain (rest looked up from reference TRBV2 and TRBJ2-4): EPEVTQTPSHQVTQMGQEVILRCVPISNHLYFYWYRQILGQKVEFLVSFYNNEISEKSEIFDDQFSVERPDGSNFTLKIRSTKLEDSAMYFCASSHPGQKNIQYFGAGTRLSVL.

This rearrangement joins TRBV13 to TRBJ2-2, with 8 nucleotides matching TRBD1. This CDR3 is built from 15 residues. Trimming cost V 6 bases and J 6 bases; bases outside gene matches: 9. Germline V gives CDR1 PRHDT, CDR2 FYEKMQ (reference sequence). DNA for the CDR3: TGTGCCAGCAGTCTCACTTGGACAGGGCCCGGGGAGCTGTTTTTT. It is translated as CASSLTWTGPGELFF.

This clonotype showed up just a few times. J is TRBJ2-5 and V is TRBV20-1; D gene uncertain. The CDR3 is made up of 13 amino acids. V dropped 6 bases and J dropped 1 base, with 12 bases sitting between them. Germline CDR1 is DFQATT and CDR2 is SNEGSKA (reference sequence). The CDR3 DNA is TGCAGTGCCCCCGCGGCTGCCCAAGAGACCCAGTACTTC. Translated: CSAPAAAQETQYF.

The gene calls are TRBV5-1 and TRBJ1-4, with D possibly TRBD1 on 5 matching bases. There are 15 residues in the CDR3. Trimming removed 5 bases from V and 8 bases from J, with 19 bases in between. Germline V gene lookup returns CDR1 SGHRS and CDR2 YFSETQ. CDR3 residues: CASSIGTTLREKLFF. Here the CDR3 DNA reads TGCGCCAGCAGTATTGGGACTACCCTCAGGGAAAAACTGTTTTTT.

The chain has TRBV29-1 and TRBJ2-5; possibly TRBD1 or TRBD2 for D (5 bases each). This CDR3 is 13 amino acids long. Germline values: CDR1 SQVTM, CDR2 ANQGSEA. Trimming pared 5 bases from V and 2 bases from J, leaving 12 bases between. The CDR3 protein is CSVFGGQQETQYF. The CDR3 DNA sequence: TGCAGCGTTTTTGGGGGTCAGCAAGAGACCCAGTACTTC.

J is TRBJ2-5 and V is TRBV2; TRBD2 matches at 8 bases. The CDR3 totals 17 residues. Looked up from germline, CDR1 is SNHLY and CDR2 is FYNNEI. The V and J ends lost 6 bases and 5 bases, in that order; junction bases with no gene match: 17. Here the CDR3 DNA reads TGTGCCAGCAGGGACGACGCGAGCGGGGGTTTGGGGGAGACCCAGTACTTC. The encoded protein is CASRDDASGGLGETQYF.

The chain has TRBV7-9 and TRBJ1-1, with 7 bases that match TRBD1. Trimming at V came to 3 bases and at J to 11 bases, leaving 12 bases not matched to a gene. Germline CDR1 is SEHNR and CDR2 is FQNEAQ (reference sequence). The CDR3 totals 14 residues. This CDR3 reads CASSLATNIQGAFF. The DNA for the CDR3 is TGTGCCAGCAGCTTGGCCACCAATATACAGGGGGCTTTCTTT. The variable domain in full, completed from reference TRBV7-9 and TRBJ1-1, reads DTGVSQNPRHKITKRGQNVTFRCDPISEHNRLYWYRQTLGQGPEFLTYFQNEAQLEKSRLLSDRFSAERPKGSFSTLEIQRTEQGDSAMYLCASSLATNIQGAFFGQGTRLTVV.

The chain uses TRBV3-1 and TRBJ2-3, with TRBD2 matching 12 bases. The germline V gene encodes CDR1 LGHDT and CDR2 YNNKEL (reference sequence). There are 16 residues in the CDR3. J lost 6 bases, V lost 4 bases, and 8 bases had no gene match. The CDR3: CASSRGLAGLGDTQYF. In nucleotides, the CDR3 is TGTGCCAGCAGCCGAGGACTAGCGGGACTAGGGGATACGCAGTATTTT.

This sequence joins TRBV5-6 and TRBJ2-5, with TRBD1 matching 10 bases. The J call could be wrong; TRBJ2-7 is a better fit for the DNA end. The CDR3 consists of 14 residues. Germline CDR1 reads SGHDT; CDR2 reads YYEEEE. CDR3 DNA sequence: TGTGCCAGCAGCTTGGGGACAGGGGGAGACGAGCAGTACTTC. It encodes CASSLGTGGDEQYF.

The chain couples TRBV2 to TRBJ2-1; perhaps TRBD2 as D (6 bases). Near its end, the DNA agrees better with TRBJ2-5, so the J call may be wrong. The CDR3 runs 16 residues. In germline, CDR1 is SNHLY, CDR2 FYNNEI. The CDR3 region is CASSDGSGPWGETQYF. The CDR3 coding sequence is TGTGCCAGCAGTGATGGTAGCGGTCCCTGGGGGGAGACCCAGTACTTC.

This chain connects TRBV3-1 to TRBJ1-2, with 7 bases that match TRBD1. The length of the CDR3 is 15 residues. The junction had 12 bases not matched to a gene; V was cut back by 3 bases and J by 8 bases. Germline CDR1 and CDR2: LGHDT and YNNKEL (reference sequence). The CDR3: CASSQILGQAEGYTF. The CDR3 DNA reads as TGTGCCAGCAGCCAGATCCTAGGACAGGCGGAAGGCTACACCTTC.

This rearrangement joins TRBV29-1 to TRBJ1-1; 8 bases agree with TRBD1. Germline V gene sequence: CDR1 SQVTM, CDR2 ANQGSEA. The CDR3 loop spans 13 amino acids. Trimming at V came to 6 bases and at J to 5 bases, leaving 8 bases not matched to a gene. CDR3 region: CSVQQGEGTEAFF. The CDR3 DNA reads as TGCAGCGTGCAACAGGGGGAAGGGACTGAAGCTTTCTTT.

J is TRBJ1-1 and V is TRBV29-1; no firm D call. The CDR3 contains 13 residues. Trimming took 2 bases from V and 1 from J, leaving 8 bases between them. Per the germline V gene, CDR1 is SQVTM and CDR2 is ANQGSEA. The CDR3 region is CSVEWQTNTEAFF. CDR3 DNA: TGCAGCGTTGAATGGCAGACGAACACTGAAGCTTTCTTT.

This clonotype was seen a few times. This rearrangement joins TRBV3-1 to TRBJ2-7; 7 positions agree with TRBD2. Germline V gives CDR1 LGHDT, CDR2 YNNKEL (reference sequence). There are 15 residues in the CDR3. V shed 2 bases and J 2 bases; nucleotides not matched to a gene: 6. CDR3 loop: CASSQYNGGTYEQYF. Here the CDR3 DNA reads TGTGCCAGCAGCCAATATAACGGGGGGACCTACGAGCAGTACTTC.

The chain has TRBV27 and TRBJ1-1, with TRBD1 matching over 8 bases. CDR1 is MNHEY and CDR2 is SMNVEV in the germline V gene (reference sequence). V lost 3 bases, J lost 9 bases, and 6 bases stayed unmatched. The CDR3 is 13 amino acids. The CDR3 DNA is TGTGCCAGCAGTTTCGCGACAGGGGCGCAAGCTTTCTTT. The encoded protein is CASSFATGAQAFF.

The table lists this clonotype with a few counts. This chain uses TRBV9 with TRBJ2-3, with D possibly TRBD1 on 5 matching bases. Germline V gene sequence: CDR1 SGDLS, CDR2 YYNGEE. The CDR3 length is 14 residues. Trimming took off 3 bases at V and 0 bases at J, with 8 bases between the two ends. This CDR3 reads CASSEGSSTDTQYF. The CDR3, as DNA: TGTGCCAGCAGCGAGGGGTCTAGCACAGATACGCAGTATTTT.

This clonotype was recorded once. The J gene is TRBJ2-3, the V gene TRBV6-6; tentative D call: TRBD2 (6 bases). Germline CDR1 reads MNHNY; CDR2 reads SVGAGI (reference sequence). The CDR3 runs 16 residues. The V and J ends lost 2 bases and 1 base respectively, with 13 bases between them. The CDR3 region is CASSYPLVAGTDTQYF. CDR3 nucleotide sequence: TGTGCCAGCAGTTACCCCCTGGTAGCGGGCACAGATACGCAGTATTTT.

This rearrangement joins TRBV5-1 to TRBJ1-4, with 7 bases matching TRBD1. The junction had 8 bases not matched to a gene; V was cut back by 4 bases and J by 5 bases. CDR1 SGHRS and CDR2 YFSETQ come from the germline V gene. The length of the CDR3 is 15 residues. CDR3 protein: CASSGTGTVNEKLFF. The CDR3 DNA follows: TGCGCCAGCAGCGGGACCGGGACAGTGAATGAAAAACTGTTTTTT.